Reported below is one T cell receptor beta chain. Antigen specificity is unknown. Every isolated RNA sample was fully reverse transcribed, so sequencing captured expressed TCRB transcripts. The assay was immunoSEQ multiplex PCR, and TCRdb's table has in-frame clones only and misses some. The repertoire holds some 160,000 clones, with 6.5% to 10% as singletons. This sample is drawn from a study of beta chain features in type 1 diabetes. With 4 bases removed from V and 3 bases from J, the gap between germline ends came to 7 bases. Per the germline V gene, CDR1 is SQVTM and CDR2 is ANQGSEA. The CDR3 covers 12 residues. Purities in excess of 95% were seen in all sorted populations. Study-wide results and limits: The naive, central memory and Treg TCRB repertoires showed an apparent similarity that was greater among patients than among healthy donors. All four CD4+ subsets of Type 1 diabetes patients contained TCRB CDR3s that were moderately but significantly shorter. Shorter templates might be favored by PCR, equally in patients and controls.

The sequenced sample consisted of central memory CD4+ T cells from blood. The chain recombines TRBV29-1 with TRBJ1-5; D is perhaps TRBD1 (5 bases). The sequence came from a woman under 30 with type 1 diabetes. DNA for the CDR3: TGCAGCGTTGGGGGGGACAATCAGCCCCAGCATTTT. Amino acids: CSVGGDNQPQHF.